This entry describes one TCR beta chain. These data belong to a study of blood T cell repertoires in COVID-19. Study context: The United States, Italy and Spain provided the acute and convalescent COVID-19 samples.

The V end lost 5 bases, the J end lost 2 bases, and 12 bases lay between the germline ends. Germline loops: CDR1 SGHVS, CDR2 FQNEAQ. The CDR3 length is 14 residues. Some clones are missing from TCRdb's copy, which holds only in-frame ones; the method was immunoSEQ multiplex PCR. The table has 250,000 to 350,000 clones, around 87% seen once. The sequence was collected from a woman aged 45-60 years who had recovered from COVID-19. V and J are TRBV7-8 and TRBJ1-2; D is possibly TRBD1 (5 bases). The sample consisted of peripheral blood. CDR3 nucleotides: TGTGCCAGCAGCCCTACAGGTTCCAACTATGGCTACACCTTC. Translation: CASSPTGSNYGYTF.